This is a list of T cell receptor beta chains from one sample in a study of T cell repertoires in ileal Crohn's disease. Assay: immunoSEQ multiplex PCR; the TCRdb copy retains only in-frame clones and omits some. Of 5,000 to 7,000 clones listed, around 78% were seen once; the top ten hold under 6.5%. Sequenced: ileal tissue. These receptors were taken from an adult with Crohn's disease. The CDR3 runs from the conserved cysteine through the conserved F or W. The order of the fields is CDR3 length, J gene, clone size, D gene, V gene, CDR3 DNA, CDR3 protein. D genes are given only for firm matches. Size values are once, few and many counts, or a class for expanded clones, and some rows have none.

len: 15
j_gene: TRBJ2-5
abundance: few
d_gene: .
v_gene: TRBV6-5
CDR3nt: TGTGCCAGCAGTTACTCGAATTCGCTGGTAGAGACCCAGTACTTC
CDR3aa: CASSYSNSLVETQYF

len: 12
j_gene: TRBJ2-3
abundance: .
d_gene: .
v_gene: TRBV30
CDR3nt: TGTGCCTGGAGTGATCCCACAGATACGCAGTATTTT
CDR3aa: CAWSDPTDTQYF

len: 11
j_gene: TRBJ2-5
abundance: .
d_gene: .
v_gene: TRBV10-1
CDR3nt: TGCGCCAGCAGTAAGGGGGAGACCCAGTACTTC
CDR3aa: CASSKGETQYF

len: 16
j_gene: TRBJ1-2
abundance: .
d_gene: TRBD1
v_gene: TRBV4-2
CDR3nt: TGTGCCAGCAGCAACGAGGGACAGGTCTTTAACTATGGCTACACCTTC
CDR3aa: CASSNEGQVFNYGYTF

len: 12
j_gene: TRBJ2-2
abundance: .
d_gene: .
v_gene: TRBV7-2
CDR3nt: TGTGCCAGCAGCGAAGGTGTCGGGGAGCTGTTTTTT
CDR3aa: CASSEGVGELFF

len: 15
j_gene: TRBJ1-4
abundance: once
d_gene: .
v_gene: TRBV19
CDR3nt: TGTGCCAGTAGTATTGGAGGTTCGCGGAATGAAAAACTGTTTTTT
CDR3aa: CASSIGGSRNEKLFF

len: 14
j_gene: TRBJ2-1
abundance: .
d_gene: .
v_gene: TRBV9
CDR3nt: TGTGCCAGCAGCGTAGGACAGGCGGGCAATGAGCAGTTCTTC
CDR3aa: CASSVGQAGNEQFF

len: 14
j_gene: TRBJ1-2
abundance: .
d_gene: .
v_gene: TRBV30
CDR3nt: TGTGCCTGGAATGGGGTCGGATTCAACTATGGCTACACCTTC
CDR3aa: CAWNGVGFNYGYTF

len: 16
j_gene: TRBJ1-1
abundance: .
d_gene: .
v_gene: TRBV19
CDR3nt: TGTGCCAGTAGTGTACTCGTACAGGATTCGAACACTGAAGCTTTCTTT
CDR3aa: CASSVLVQDSNTEAFF

len: 10
j_gene: TRBJ1-1
abundance: few
d_gene: .
v_gene: TRBV2
CDR3nt: TGTGCCAGCAGTGTGGGTGAAGCTTTCTTT
CDR3aa: CASSVGEAFF

len: 12
j_gene: TRBJ2-2
abundance: .
d_gene: .
v_gene: TRBV7-9
CDR3nt: TGTGCCAGCAGCCCACCCACCGGGGAGCTGTTTTTT
CDR3aa: CASSPPTGELFF

len: 18
j_gene: TRBJ2-3
abundance: .
d_gene: .
v_gene: TRBV7-2
CDR3nt: TGTGCCAGCAGTCCTAATTACCCCGGGGGCTCCAGCGGAGATACGCAGTATTTT
CDR3aa: CASSPNYPGGSSGDTQYF

len: 14
j_gene: TRBJ2-1
abundance: .
d_gene: TRBD2
v_gene: TRBV6-1
CDR3nt: TGTGCCAGCAGTCCTCGGACTAGTCGGGATGAGCAGTTCTTC
CDR3aa: CASSPRTSRDEQFF

len: 13
j_gene: TRBJ2-7
abundance: .
d_gene: .
v_gene: TRBV7-3
CDR3nt: TGTGCCAGCAGCTTAGGAGTAAACTACGAGCAGTACTTC
CDR3aa: CASSLGVNYEQYF

len: 15
j_gene: TRBJ2-7
abundance: few
d_gene: .
v_gene: TRBV2
CDR3nt: TGTGCCAGCAGCGTAAGGGGGTCTTCCTCCGGCGAGCAGTACTTC
CDR3aa: CASSVRGSSSGEQYF

len: 14
j_gene: TRBJ2-3
abundance: .
d_gene: TRBD1
v_gene: TRBV5-1
CDR3nt: TGCGCCAGCAGCTTGGGGACAGGAGCAGATACGCAGTATTTT
CDR3aa: CASSLGTGADTQYF

len: 15
j_gene: TRBJ1-1
abundance: .
d_gene: .
v_gene: TRBV9
CDR3nt: TGTGCCAGCAGCCCCCGACAGGCGGGGAACACTGAAGCTTTCTTT
CDR3aa: CASSPRQAGNTEAFF

len: 13
j_gene: TRBJ2-2
abundance: .
d_gene: .
v_gene: TRBV19
CDR3nt: TGTGCCAGTGCAGGGGTTAACACCGGGGAGCTGTTTTTT
CDR3aa: CASAGVNTGELFF

len: 14
j_gene: TRBJ2-2
abundance: .
d_gene: TRBD2
v_gene: TRBV10-3
CDR3nt: TGTGCCATCGGCCAGCGGGGCGACACCGGGGAGCTGTTTTTT
CDR3aa: CAIGQRGDTGELFF

len: 16
j_gene: TRBJ2-2
abundance: .
d_gene: .
v_gene: TRBV6-6
CDR3nt: TGTGCCAGCAGTATTTCGCGGGTGGCGAACACCGGGGAGCTGTTTTTT
CDR3aa: CASSISRVANTGELFF

len: 15
j_gene: TRBJ2-1
abundance: .
d_gene: .
v_gene: TRBV11-2
CDR3nt: TGTGCCAGCAGCTTATTGAGGGGGACTGCCAATGAGCAGTTCTTC
CDR3aa: CASSLLRGTANEQFF

len: 15
j_gene: TRBJ2-7
abundance: .
d_gene: TRBD2
v_gene: TRBV6-6
CDR3nt: TGTGCCAGCACCCCTTCCGGGACTATAGGCTACGAGCAGTACTTC
CDR3aa: CASTPSGTIGYEQYF

len: 15
j_gene: TRBJ2-3
abundance: once
d_gene: TRBD1
v_gene: TRBV28
CDR3nt: TGTGCCAGCAGAAGGGACAGTTCTAGCACAGATACGCAGTATTTT
CDR3aa: CASRRDSSSTDTQYF

len: 13
j_gene: TRBJ2-3
abundance: once
d_gene: .
v_gene: TRBV4-3
CDR3nt: TGCGCCAGCAGCCAAGGGTCGCGGGATACGCAGTATTTT
CDR3aa: CASSQGSRDTQYF

len: 12
j_gene: TRBJ1-1
abundance: .
d_gene: TRBD1
v_gene: TRBV18
CDR3nt: TGTGCCAGCTCACCAAATCAGGGGGTAGCTTTCTTT
CDR3aa: CASSPNQGVAFF

len: 12
j_gene: TRBJ2-7
abundance: .
d_gene: .
v_gene: TRBV6-5
CDR3nt: TGTGCCAGCAGATCTCAGGGTTTCGAGCAGTACTTC
CDR3aa: CASRSQGFEQYF

len: 12
j_gene: TRBJ1-1
abundance: .
d_gene: .
v_gene: TRBV28
CDR3nt: TGTGCCAGCTTTGAACGAACAAGTGAAGCTTTCTTT
CDR3aa: CASFERTSEAFF

len: 15
j_gene: TRBJ2-3
abundance: .
d_gene: .
v_gene: TRBV19
CDR3nt: TGTGCCAGTATGGGGTGGCCCGGGGCCACAGATACGCAGTATTTT
CDR3aa: CASMGWPGATDTQYF

len: 18
j_gene: TRBJ2-2
abundance: .
d_gene: TRBD1
v_gene: TRBV14
CDR3nt: TGTGCCAGCAGCCCCAAATTTGGGACAGGGAGGTTATCCGGGGAGCTGTTTTTT
CDR3aa: CASSPKFGTGRLSGELFF

len: 15
j_gene: TRBJ1-4
abundance: .
d_gene: TRBD1
v_gene: TRBV18
CDR3nt: TGTGCCAGCTCACCAGACAGGGGAGGAACCGAAAAACTGTTTTTT
CDR3aa: CASSPDRGGTEKLFF

len: 16
j_gene: TRBJ1-3
abundance: .
d_gene: TRBD1
v_gene: TRBV18
CDR3nt: TGTGCCAGCTCACCTGCCTGGGACAGCGGAGGAAACACCATATATTTT
CDR3aa: CASSPAWDSGGNTIYF

len: 14
j_gene: TRBJ1-2
abundance: .
d_gene: .
v_gene: TRBV6-5
CDR3nt: TGTGCCAGCAGTAATCGGTTCAGGCAGTATGGCTACACCTTC
CDR3aa: CASSNRFRQYGYTF

len: 15
j_gene: TRBJ2-2
abundance: .
d_gene: TRBD2
v_gene: TRBV5-1
CDR3nt: TGCGCCAGCAGCCCCGGACTAGTCAACACCGGGGAGCTGTTTTTT
CDR3aa: CASSPGLVNTGELFF

len: 14
j_gene: TRBJ1-2
abundance: large
d_gene: TRBD1
v_gene: TRBV19
CDR3nt: TGTGCCAGTAGTCTCGGACAGGCGATAGATGGCTACACCTTC
CDR3aa: CASSLGQAIDGYTF

len: 14
j_gene: TRBJ2-1
abundance: .
d_gene: .
v_gene: TRBV30
CDR3nt: TGTGCCTGGAGTGCTCCTCACCGAAACAATGAGCAGTTCTTC
CDR3aa: CAWSAPHRNNEQFF

len: 17
j_gene: TRBJ1-1
abundance: few
d_gene: TRBD1
v_gene: TRBV6-1
CDR3nt: TGTGCCAGCAGTGTCCCGGGACAGGGGACACTGAACACTGAAGCTTTCTTT
CDR3aa: CASSVPGQGTLNTEAFF

len: 14
j_gene: TRBJ1-5
abundance: .
d_gene: .
v_gene: TRBV7-9
CDR3nt: TGTGCCAGCAGCTTAGAGAGCGGAAATCAGCCCCAGCATTTT
CDR3aa: CASSLESGNQPQHF